One sample yielded the 23 T cell receptor beta chains listed below, sequenced in a study of radiation and T cells in renal cell carcinoma (TCRdb year 2020). Libraries came from the immunoSEQ multiplex PCR assay. Drawn from immuneACCESS, this table holds only the in-frame rearrangements with V and J called that TCRdb kept. Clones are partly lost; checked studies trace under half to an unresolved V gene and leave the rest unexplained. For this sample the table gives about 140,000 clones, of which approximately 82% were detected only once. The ten largest clonotypes hold under 30% of the sample. The meaning of the sample's time point label: baseline pretreatment blood. The treatment or condition label here, explained by the study, means: 15 Gy SBRT to primary tumor, nephrectomy 4 weeks later. The sample here was blood, taken from a patient whose treatment included radiotherapy and nephrectomy. Receptor source: a woman aged 50 to 60 with renal cell carcinoma.

This chain uses TRBV2 with TRBJ2-7; D remains ambiguous. V was cut by 4 bases and J by 7 bases, with 11 bases left in between. CDR3 length equals 12 residues. Germline CDR1 reads SNHLY; CDR2 reads FYNNEI. The CDR3 here is CASSVGSSEQYF. DNA for the CDR3: TGTGCCAGCAGTGTAGGATCGAGTGAGCAGTACTTC.

The rearrangement joins TRBV11-2 to TRBJ1-4; TRBD1 might be the D (5 bases). Germline values: CDR1 SGHAT, CDR2 FQNNGV. V lost 0 bases, J lost 8 bases, and 10 bases lay in between. This CDR3 has 14 residues. CDR3: CASSLDRVEEKLFF. As DNA, the CDR3 is TGTGCCAGCAGCTTAGACAGGGTGGAGGAAAAACTGTTTTTT.

The gene calls are TRBV7-2 and TRBJ1-2; no firm D call. The CDR3 has 14 residues. Per the germline V gene, CDR1 is SGHTA and CDR2 is FQGNSA. V was clipped by 2 bases and J by 1 base, with 8 bases between them. The CDR3 nucleotides read TGTGCCAGCAGCTTAACGTACGGTAACTATGGCTACACCTTC. Encoded protein: CASSLTYGNYGYTF.

This clone was seen more than once but under ten times. The chain has TRBV19 and TRBJ1-5; D gene ambiguous. Trimming pared 3 bases from V and 5 bases from J, leaving 11 bases between. Looked up from germline, CDR1 is LNHDA and CDR2 is SQIVND (reference sequence). This CDR3 is built from 14 residues. The CDR3 DNA sequence: TGTGCCAGTAGTATTTCTTTGTACGATCAGCCCCAGCATTTT. Amino acid sequence: CASSISLYDQPQHF.

The V call is TRBV28, the J call TRBJ1-6, with unresolved D. Trimming removed 9 bases from V and 2 bases from J, with 5 bases in between. This CDR3 region has 12 residues. Germline V gene lookup returns CDR1 MDHEN and CDR2 SYDVKM. CDR3 protein: CASSPYNSPLHF. The CDR3 bases are TGTGCCAGTTCACCCTATAATTCACCCCTCCACTTT.

The CDR3: CASSQHREGNYGYTF. CDR3 coding DNA: TGCGCCAGCAGCCAGCACAGGGAGGGGAACTATGGCTACACCTTC. The chain combines TRBV4-3 with TRBJ1-2, with TRBD1 as a possible D gene (6 bases). This CDR3 comprises 15 residues. Trimming left V 3 bases short and J 2 bases short, with 13 bases between. The germline V gene encodes CDR1 LGHNA and CDR2 YSLEER.

This clone was picked up one time. The genes are TRBV7-8 and TRBJ2-1; 8 bases match TRBD2. V lost 2 bases, J lost 7 bases, and 16 bases stayed unmatched. CDR3 size: 18 residues. Germline CDR1 SGHVS, CDR2 FQNEAQ. CDR3 DNA sequence: TGTGCCAGCAGCTTACCCCTCAGACTAGCGCGGAGAGGAAATGAGCAGTTCTTC. Translated, it gives CASSLPLRLARRGNEQFF.

The chain has TRBV5-1 and TRBJ2-7; tentative D call: TRBD2 (6 bases). The germline V and J ends were trimmed by 4 bases and 9 bases, with 14 bases remaining between them. The CDR3 is made up of 12 amino acids. CDR1 and CDR2 from the germline V gene are SGHRS and YFSETQ. The CDR3 here is CASSQSGEGQYF. The CDR3, as DNA: TGCGCCAGCAGCCAATCGGGGGAAGGGCAGTACTTC.

This chain joins TRBV2 and TRBJ1-5, with D possibly matching TRBD1 (6 bases). This CDR3 contains 16 residues. The ends were cut back, 4 bases at V and 1 base at J, with 14 bases in the middle. Per germline, CDR1 SNHLY and CDR2 FYNNEI. The CDR3 nucleotides are TGTGCCAGCAGTGGCCACAGGGACGACAGCAATCAGCCCCAGCATTTT. Translating it yields CASSGHRDDSNQPQHF.

V usage is TRBV4-3 and J usage is TRBJ1-1; D uncertain. The CDR3 runs 14 residues. V was pared by 1 base and J by 10 bases, with 16 bases between. Germline V lookup: CDR1 LGHNA, CDR2 YSLEER. This CDR3 is CASSQVGRFVGAFF. Here the CDR3 DNA reads TGCGCCAGCAGCCAAGTAGGCCGATTTGTGGGAGCTTTCTTT.

J is TRBJ2-7 and V is TRBV25-1, with D unclear. The ends were cut back, 7 bases at V and 1 base at J, with 14 bases in the middle. Germline lookup yields CDR1 MGHDK and CDR2 SYGVNS. The CDR3 covers 14 residues. CDR3 bases: TGTGCCAGCATGCGGACCTTGGGGTCCTACGAGCAGTACTTC. Translated: CASMRTLGSYEQYF.

V usage is TRBV28 and J usage is TRBJ2-2; 9 nucleotides match TRBD1. The CDR3 covers 16 residues. The J segment lost 3 bases and the V segment lost 4 bases, leaving 6 bases of the junction unmatched. Per germline, CDR1 MDHEN and CDR2 SYDVKM. The CDR3 protein is CASSSWTGDDTGELFF. The CDR3 DNA is TGTGCCAGCAGTTCATGGACAGGGGATGACACCGGGGAGCTGTTTTTT.

V and J are TRBV27 and TRBJ1-1; D is uncertain. There are 14 residues in the CDR3. Trimming pared 6 bases from V and 8 bases from J, leaving 19 bases between. Germline CDR1 and CDR2: MNHEY and SMNVEV (reference sequence). CDR3 residues: CASSMPRTGSEAFF. The CDR3 DNA reads as TGTGCCAGCAGCATGCCGAGGACGGGCAGCGAAGCTTTCTTT.

The chain uses TRBV9 and TRBJ2-3; possible D gene TRBD2, 6 bases. With 2 bases removed from V and 1 base from J, the gap between germline ends came to 14 bases. This CDR3 is 16 amino acids long. CDR1 is SGDLS, CDR2 YYNGEE, per germline. The CDR3 reads CASSVTSTSRTDTQYF. CDR3 nucleotide sequence: TGTGCCAGCAGCGTTACTTCGACTAGTCGCACAGATACGCAGTATTTT.

A few counts support this clone. The chain uses TRBV6-5 and TRBJ1-1; D gene ambiguous. This CDR3 has 12 amino acids. V was clipped by 0 bases and J by 4 bases, with 3 bases between them. CDR1 is MNHEY, CDR2 SVGAGI, per germline. CDR3 region: CASSYSATEAFF. CDR3 bases: TGTGCCAGCAGTTACTCTGCCACTGAAGCTTTCTTT.

The V gene is TRBV18, the J gene TRBJ2-7, with no clear D. CDR1 is KGHSH and CDR2 is LQKENI in the germline V gene. The CDR3 contains 12 residues. V was clipped by 3 bases and J by 3 bases, with 6 bases between them. The DNA of the CDR3 is TGTGCCAGCTCACCGGCACTCTACGAGCAGTACTTC. This sequence encodes CASSPALYEQYF.

This rearrangement joins TRBV7-2 to TRBJ1-1; a possible D gene is TRBD1 (5 bases). V dropped 7 bases and J dropped 1 base, with 10 bases sitting between them. Per germline, CDR1 SGHTA and CDR2 FQGNSA. This CDR3 is 13 amino acids long. The CDR3 DNA reads TGTGCCAGCACCCGGGGGGGGAACACTGAAGCTTTCTTT. Its protein is CASTRGGNTEAFF.

A single count supports this clone. The chain recombines TRBV6-6 with TRBJ2-7; a possible D gene is TRBD1 (6 bases). This CDR3 is 13 amino acids long. In germline, CDR1 is MNHNY, CDR2 SVGAGI (reference sequence). Trimming took off 6 bases at V and 3 bases at J, with 12 bases between the two ends. CDR3: CASRRQDSYEQYF. The CDR3 coding sequence is TGTGCCAGCAGAAGACAGGATAGCTACGAGCAGTACTTC.

Only a few counts were recorded for this clone. This chain joins TRBV5-4 and TRBJ2-7, with TRBD2 matching over 12 bases. The V gene end was trimmed by 3 bases and the J gene end by 6 bases; junction bases not matched to a gene: 7. Germline CDR1 is SGHNT and CDR2 is YYREEE (reference sequence). The CDR3 runs to 15 residues. CDR3: CASSSRLAGVSEQYF. The DNA of the CDR3 is TGTGCCAGCAGCTCTCGACTAGCGGGAGTCAGCGAGCAGTACTTC.

This clone was counted many times. The rearrangement joins TRBV4-1 to TRBJ1-5; possibly TRBD1 for D (5 bases). The CDR3 runs to 15 residues. Germline CDR1 reads MGHRA; CDR2 reads YSYEKL. V shed 1 base and J shed 5 bases, with 12 bases lying between them. CDR3 DNA: TGCGCCAGCAGCCAAGTGTGGCAAGGGGATCAGCCCCAGCATTTT. Its translation is CASSQVWQGDQPQHF.

The V call is TRBV5-4, the J call TRBJ2-2; 9 positions agree with TRBD1. Germline CDR1 reads SGHNT; CDR2 reads YYREEE (reference sequence). V dropped 3 bases and J dropped 5; count of bases not matched to a gene: 11. The CDR3 runs to 17 residues. The CDR3 bases are TGTGCCAGCAGCTCGCCATTAGGGACAGGGAGGACCGGGGAGCTGTTTTTT. It specifies CASSSPLGTGRTGELFF.

The chain employs TRBV6-6 and TRBJ1-2, with D possibly TRBD1 on 6 matching bases. The V end lost 3 bases, the J end lost 3 bases, and 8 bases lay between the germline ends. Germline CDR1 MNHNY, CDR2 SVGAGI (reference sequence). The CDR3 loop spans 13 amino acids. The CDR3 loop reads CASSYGGHYGYTF. For the CDR3, the DNA is TGTGCCAGCAGTTATGGGGGCCACTATGGCTACACCTTC.

The sample holds a few counts of this clone. The rearrangement uses TRBV18 and TRBJ1-2, with 9 bases identical to TRBD1. The CDR3 spans 14 residues. Looked up from germline, CDR1 is KGHSH and CDR2 is LQKENI. The V gene end was trimmed by 6 bases and the J gene end by 5 bases; junction bases not matched to a gene: 7. CDR3 region: CASSRDRETYGYTF. DNA for the CDR3: TGTGCCAGCTCCCGGGACAGGGAGACGTATGGCTACACCTTC.